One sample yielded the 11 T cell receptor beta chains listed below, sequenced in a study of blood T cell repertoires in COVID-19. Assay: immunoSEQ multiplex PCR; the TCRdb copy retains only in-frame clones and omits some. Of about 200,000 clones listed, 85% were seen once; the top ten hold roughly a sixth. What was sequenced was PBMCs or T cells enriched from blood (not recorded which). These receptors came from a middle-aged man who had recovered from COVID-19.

The CDR3 bases are TGTGCCATCAGCCAAACAGCAAATGAGCAGTTCTTC. This sequence encodes CAISQTANEQFF. The chain employs TRBV10-3 and TRBJ2-1; D is uncertain. This CDR3 spans 12 amino acids. V was trimmed by 6 bases and J by 7 bases, leaving 10 bases between them. Germline CDR1 ENHRY, CDR2 SYGVKD.

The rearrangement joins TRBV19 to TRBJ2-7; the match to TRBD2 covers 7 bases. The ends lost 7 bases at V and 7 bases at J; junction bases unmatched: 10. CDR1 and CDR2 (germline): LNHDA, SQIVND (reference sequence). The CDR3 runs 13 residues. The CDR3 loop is CASTVWGGEEQYF. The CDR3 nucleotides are TGTGCCAGTACCGTCTGGGGGGGTGAGGAGCAGTACTTC.

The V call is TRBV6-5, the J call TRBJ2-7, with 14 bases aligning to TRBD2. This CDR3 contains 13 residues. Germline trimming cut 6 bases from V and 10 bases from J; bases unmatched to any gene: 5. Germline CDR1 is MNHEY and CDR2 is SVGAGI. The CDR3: CASRGTSGSGQYF. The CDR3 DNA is TGTGCCAGCAGAGGGACTAGCGGGAGCGGACAGTACTTC.

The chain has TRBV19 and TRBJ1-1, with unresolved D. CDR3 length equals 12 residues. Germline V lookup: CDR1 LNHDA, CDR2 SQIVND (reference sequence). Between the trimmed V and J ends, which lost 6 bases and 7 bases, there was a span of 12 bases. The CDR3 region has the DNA TGTGCCAGTAGGTCAACCCTACTTGAAGCTTTCTTT. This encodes CASRSTLLEAFF.

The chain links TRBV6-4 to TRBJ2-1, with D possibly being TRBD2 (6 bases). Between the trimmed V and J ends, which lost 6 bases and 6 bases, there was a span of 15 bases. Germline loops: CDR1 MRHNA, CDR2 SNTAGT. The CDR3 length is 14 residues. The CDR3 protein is CASSGSLGSNEQFF. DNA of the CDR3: TGTGCCAGCAGCGGGAGCTTGGGCAGCAATGAGCAGTTCTTC.

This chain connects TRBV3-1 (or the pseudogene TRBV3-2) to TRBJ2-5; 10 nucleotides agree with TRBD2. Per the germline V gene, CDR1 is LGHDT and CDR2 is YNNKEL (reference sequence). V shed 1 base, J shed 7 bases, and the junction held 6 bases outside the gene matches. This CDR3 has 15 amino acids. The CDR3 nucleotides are TGTGCCAGCAGCCAAGTTGGAGTAGCGGGAGGGACCCAGTACTTC. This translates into CASSQVGVAGGTQYF.

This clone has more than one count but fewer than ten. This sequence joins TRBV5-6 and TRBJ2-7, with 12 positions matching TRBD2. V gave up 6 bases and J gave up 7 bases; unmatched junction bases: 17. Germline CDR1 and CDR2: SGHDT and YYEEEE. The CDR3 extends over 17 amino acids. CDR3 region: CASTPWGAGTSGSEQYF. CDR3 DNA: TGTGCCAGCACCCCTTGGGGGGCCGGGACTAGCGGGTCTGAGCAGTACTTC. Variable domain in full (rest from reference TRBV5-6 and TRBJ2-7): DAGVTQSPTHLIKTRGQQVTLRCSPKSGHDTVSWYQQALGQGPQFIFQYYEEEERQRGNFPDRFSGHQFPNYSSELNVNALLLGDSALYLCASTPWGAGTSGSEQYFGPGTRLTVT.

The chain's CDR3 is CASSWIRGEQYF. The DNA of the CDR3 is TGTGCCAGCAGCTGGATCAGGGGCGAGCAGTACTTC. The chain couples TRBV5-6 to TRBJ2-7, with D possibly matching TRBD1 (6 bases). Trimming shortened V by 3 bases and J by 6 bases, and 10 bases separated the two germline ends. The germline V gene has CDR1 SGHDT and CDR2 YYEEEE. The CDR3 consists of 12 residues.

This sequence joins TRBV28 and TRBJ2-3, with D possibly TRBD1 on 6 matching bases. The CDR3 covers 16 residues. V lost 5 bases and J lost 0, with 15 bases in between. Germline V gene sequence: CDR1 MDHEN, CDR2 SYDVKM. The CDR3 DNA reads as TGTGCCAGCAGTCCGCAGGGGTTTGCTAGCACAGATACGCAGTATTTT. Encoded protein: CASSPQGFASTDTQYF.

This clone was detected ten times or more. The DNA of the CDR3 is TGTGCCAGCAGCTTACGGGACAGGGGGAATGAAAAACTGTTTTTT. As protein: CASSLRDRGNEKLFF. The rearrangement links TRBV7-9 to TRBJ1-4; 11 positions agree with TRBD1. Germline CDR1 and CDR2: SEHNR and FQNEAQ (reference sequence). This CDR3 is built from 15 residues. The V segment lost 2 bases and the J segment 5 bases; nucleotides outside the gene matches: 1.

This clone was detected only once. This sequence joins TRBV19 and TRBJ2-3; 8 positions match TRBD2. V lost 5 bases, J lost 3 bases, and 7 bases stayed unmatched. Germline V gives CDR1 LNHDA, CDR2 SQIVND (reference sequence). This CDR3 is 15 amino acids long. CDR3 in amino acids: CASSSAERETDTQYF. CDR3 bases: TGTGCCAGTAGTTCCGCCGAGCGGGAGACAGATACGCAGTATTTT.